This T cell receptor (beta chain) originates from a study of CD8+ T cells in alopecia areata. General study findings and limits: Higher clonality and more expanded CD8+ clones appeared in lesional than normal scalp. Persistence during tofacitinib was seen for many expanded lesional clones in scalp and blood. The presence of one nonresponder keeps the tie between baseline CD8+ expansion and response uncertain.

A word on this clone: Its antigen remains unknown.

The treatment: oral pan-JAK inhibitor, 5-10 mg twice daily. Alopecia areata patients had lesional scalp punch biopsies and peripheral blood taken from them. Germline CDR1 is MDHEN and CDR2 is SYDVKM. V was pared by 6 bases and J by 3 bases, with 12 bases between. The CDR3 is made up of 14 amino acids. Sequencing templates came from extracted RNA that was reverse transcribed into cDNA. This table comes from immunoSEQ multiplex PCR, and its TCRdb copy is limited to in-frame clones, with some not included. The sample yields roughly 190,000 clones, approximately 60% seen once. Sequenced material: CD4+ T cells sorted from blood, taken at week 4, from a patient treated with tofacitinib. The clonotype comes from a human donor with alopecia areata. This sequence joins TRBV28 and TRBJ2-4; either TRBD1 or TRBD2 may fit D (6 bases each). This CDR3 reads CASSPRGGKNIQYF. The CDR3 region has the DNA TGTGCCAGCAGCCCCAGGGGAGGCAAAAACATTCAGTACTTC.